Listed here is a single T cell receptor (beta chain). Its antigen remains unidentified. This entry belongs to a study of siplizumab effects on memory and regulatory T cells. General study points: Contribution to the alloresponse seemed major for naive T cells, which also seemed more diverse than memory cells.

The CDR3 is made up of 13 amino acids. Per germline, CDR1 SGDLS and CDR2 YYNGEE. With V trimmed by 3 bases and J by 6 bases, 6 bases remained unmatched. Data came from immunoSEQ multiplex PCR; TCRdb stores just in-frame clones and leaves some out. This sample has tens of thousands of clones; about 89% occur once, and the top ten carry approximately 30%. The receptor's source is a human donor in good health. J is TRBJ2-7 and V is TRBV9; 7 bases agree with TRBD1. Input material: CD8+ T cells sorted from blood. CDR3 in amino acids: CASSGGTDREQYF. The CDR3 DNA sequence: TGTGCCAGCAGCGGAGGGACAGATCGCGAGCAGTACTTC.